The 28 T cell receptor beta chains below come from one sample, sequenced in a study of beta chain features in type 1 diabetes. Isolated RNA was reverse transcribed in full, so expressed TCRB transcripts were sequenced. Here immunoSEQ multiplex PCR was the method, and the copy in TCRdb shows in-frame clones only, minus some. The sample includes some 300,000 clones, around 7.3% seen only once; the top ten take over 0.8%. Sequenced input: central memory CD4+ T cells from blood. The receptor source for this set is a woman between 18 and 30 years old in good health.

In this sample, this clone turned up a few times. This sequence joins TRBV5-1 and TRBJ2-5; a weak D match, TRBD1 (6 bases). CDR1 and CDR2 (germline): SGHRS, YFSETQ. The CDR3 spans 13 residues. V gave up 4 bases and J gave up 4 bases, with 11 bases separating them. The DNA of the CDR3 is TGCGCCAGCAGCGCTGGACAGTTAGAGACCCAGTACTTC. It specifies CASSAGQLETQYF.

The V gene is TRBV30, the J gene TRBJ1-2; D unresolved. V shed 2 bases and J shed 8 bases, with 12 bases lying between them. The CDR3 runs to 12 residues. Germline V gene sequence: CDR1 GTSNPN, CDR2 SVGIG (reference sequence). The CDR3 region has the DNA TGTGCCTGGAGTCTCAGCGTACGGGGCTACACCTTC. It is translated as CAWSLSVRGYTF.

The J gene is TRBJ2-1, the V gene TRBV4-2; a possible D gene is TRBD1 (6 bases). The CDR3 runs to 13 residues. The V end lost 6 bases, the J end lost 7 bases, and 13 bases lay between the germline ends. Germline CDR1 LGHNA, CDR2 YNFKEQ. In nucleotides, the CDR3 is TGTGCCAGCAGAGTCACAGGGACGAATGAGCAGTTCTTC. Its protein product is CASRVTGTNEQFF.

This clone was detected a few times. The J gene is TRBJ2-7, the V gene TRBV5-4, with a possible D match to TRBD2 (6 bases). Trimming removed 5 bases at V and 4 bases at J, with 16 bases between. The germline CDR1 and CDR2 sequences are SGHNT and YYREEE (reference sequence). The CDR3 has 14 residues. This chain's CDR3 is CASRSGEEEYEQYV. The CDR3 DNA follows: TGTGCCAGCAGATCCGGGGAGGAGGAATACGAGCAGTACGTC.

This clone showed up just a few times. The V and J genes are TRBV7-2 and TRBJ2-3; the D call may be TRBD1 or TRBD2 (5 bases each). The CDR3 length is 16 residues. CDR1 and CDR2 (germline): SGHTA, FQGNSA. V was pared by 5 bases and J by 5 bases, with 20 bases between. The CDR3 nucleotides read TGTGCCAGCAGCCCCACTCAGTGGGGGTACATAGATACGCAGTATTTT. Translation: CASSPTQWGYIDTQYF.

The rearrangement links TRBV6-1 to TRBJ1-2; a possible D gene is TRBD1 (5 bases). Germline V gene sequence: CDR1 MNHNS, CDR2 SASEGT. This CDR3 region has 15 residues. V shed 5 bases and J shed 2 bases, with 15 bases lying between them. The CDR3 here is CASSPRGGRNYGYTF. DNA for the CDR3: TGTGCCAGCAGTCCCCGGGGGGGGAGGAACTATGGCTACACCTTC.

The chain is built from TRBV28 and TRBJ1-2; TRBD1 matches at 11 bases. The CDR3 extends over 15 amino acids. Germline CDR1 is MDHEN and CDR2 is SYDVKM. Unmatched junction bases numbered 10, after V lost 5 bases and J lost 8 bases. This chain's CDR3 is CASSPVPGQGGGYTF. DNA for the CDR3: TGTGCCAGCAGTCCCGTTCCGGGACAGGGGGGCGGCTACACCTTC.

The rearrangement uses TRBV9 and TRBJ1-5; D not certain. Germline V gene lookup returns CDR1 SGDLS and CDR2 YYNGEE. This CDR3 has 13 amino acids. The V end lost 0 bases, the J end lost 9 bases, and 10 bases lay between the germline ends. CDR3 sequence reads: CASSVDRYRPQHF. The CDR3 nucleotides are TGTGCCAGCAGCGTAGACAGATATAGGCCCCAGCATTTT. The whole variable domain, remainder taken from reference TRBV9 and TRBJ1-5, is DSGVTQTPKHLITATGQRVTLRCSPRSGDLSVYWYQQSLDQGLQFLIQYYNGEERAKGNILERFSAQQFPDLHSELNLSSLELGDSALYFCASSVDRYRPQHFGDGTRLSIL.

Here the CDR3 DNA reads TGCAGCGTTGAGTCGGGTTACAATGAGCAGTTCTTC. This sequence encodes CSVESGYNEQFF. J is TRBJ2-1 and V is TRBV29-1; D gene unclear. CDR1 is SQVTM and CDR2 is ANQGSEA in the germline V gene. Trimming removed 3 bases from V and 4 bases from J, with 7 bases in between. CDR3 length equals 12 residues.

The sample holds many counts of this clone. This chain links TRBV5-1 with TRBJ2-5, with 8 bases that match TRBD1. The CDR3 contains 14 residues. The germline CDR1 and CDR2 sequences are SGHRS and YFSETQ. The J segment lost 7 bases and the V segment lost 2 bases, leaving 7 bases of the junction unmatched. CDR3: CASSFGQGEGTQYF. The CDR3 DNA follows: TGCGCCAGCAGCTTTGGACAGGGCGAGGGGACCCAGTACTTC.

This clone came up a few times. This specimen includes other DNA sequences encoding the same CDR3. The V gene is TRBV11-2, the J gene TRBJ2-5; 9 nucleotides match TRBD1. J gave up 5 bases and V 4 bases, and 2 bases lay outside the gene matches. Germline CDR1 and CDR2: SGHAT and FQNNGV. The CDR3 contains 13 residues. The CDR3 DNA sequence: TGTGCCAGCAGCTCCGACAGGGGGGAGACCCAGTACTTC. Translation: CASSSDRGETQYF.

The genes are TRBV2 and TRBJ2-3, with 11 bases matching TRBD2. V lost 6 bases to trimming and J lost 3 bases; unmatched junction nucleotides: 8. CDR1 SNHLY and CDR2 FYNNEI come from the germline V gene. The CDR3 length is 16 residues. CDR3 sequence (DNA): TGTGCCAGCAGCCTAACTAGCGGGGGACGAACAGATACGCAGTATTTT. This gives the protein CASSLTSGGRTDTQYF.

This clone was observed a handful of times. V and J are TRBV5-8 and TRBJ1-4, with no clear D. Trimming removed 5 bases from V and 7 bases from J, with 12 bases in between. The germline V gene has CDR1 SGHTS and CDR2 YDEGEE. The CDR3 covers 13 residues. The CDR3 loop reads CASSHNRAEKLFF. The CDR3 DNA reads as TGTGCCAGCAGTCACAACCGGGCTGAAAAACTGTTTTTT.

The rearrangement links TRBV7-9 to TRBJ1-4; 9 nucleotides agree with TRBD1. Trimming cost V 1 base and J 5 bases; bases outside gene matches: 2. Germline loops: CDR1 SEHNR, CDR2 FQNEAQ (reference sequence). The CDR3 has 15 residues. CDR3 residues: CASSLVGQGNEKLFF. The CDR3 nucleotides read TGTGCCAGCAGCTTAGTCGGACAGGGGAATGAAAAACTGTTTTTT.

The chain carries TRBV5-1 and TRBJ2-7; a weak D match, TRBD1 (6 bases). V was clipped by 0 bases and J by 1 base, with 20 bases between them. CDR1 is SGHRS and CDR2 is YFSETQ in the germline V gene. The CDR3 length is 18 residues. For the CDR3, the DNA is TGCGCCAGCAGCTTGGGATATGCCACAGGGAAGGCGTCCTACGAGCAGTACGTC. Its translation: CASSLGYATGKASYEQYV.

The V call is TRBV14, the J call TRBJ2-2; 7 nucleotides agree with TRBD2. The CDR3 sequence is 15 residues long. With V trimmed by 6 bases and J by 8 bases, 12 bases remained unmatched. CDR1 and CDR2 from the germline V gene are SGHDN and FVKESK. The CDR3 is CASSRTSGAPGELFF. The CDR3 nucleotides are TGTGCCAGCAGTCGGACTAGTGGCGCACCGGGGGAGCTGTTTTTT.

This clone was detected a few times. The chain combines TRBV7-8 with TRBJ1-2, with D possibly matching TRBD1 (6 bases). The germline V gene has CDR1 SGHVS and CDR2 FQNEAQ. The ends were cut back, 4 bases at V and 2 bases at J, with 8 bases in the middle. CDR3 length: 13 residues. CDR3 DNA: TGTGCCAGCAGCTCCAGGGGCAACTATGGCTACACCTTC. Translated, it gives CASSSRGNYGYTF.

The chain joins TRBV29-1 to TRBJ2-1, with TRBD1 identical over 7 bases. Germline CDR1 and CDR2: SQVTM and ANQGSEA. V gave up 1 base and J gave up 3 bases; unmatched junction bases: 12. The CDR3 has 17 residues. The CDR3 reads CSVEGLKGQINYNEQFF. The CDR3 region has the DNA TGCAGCGTTGAAGGCCTAAAGGGACAGATTAACTACAATGAGCAGTTCTTC.

This clone was recorded a few times. The J gene is TRBJ2-1, the V gene TRBV18; possibly TRBD2 for D (5 bases). Germline lookup yields CDR1 KGHSH and CDR2 LQKENI. The CDR3 contains 15 residues. The V gene lost 6 bases and the J gene lost 0 bases, with 12 bases spanning the gap. CDR3 sequence reads: CASSHQRSSYNEQFF. The DNA for the CDR3 is TGTGCCAGCTCGCATCAGCGGAGCTCCTACAATGAGCAGTTCTTC.

The rearrangement joins TRBV7-2 to TRBJ2-2; TRBD2 matches 7 bases. Trimming cost V 8 bases and J 3 bases; bases outside gene matches: 6. In germline, CDR1 is SGHTA, CDR2 FQGNSA. The CDR3 loop spans 14 amino acids. The CDR3 coding sequence is TGTGCCAGCCGTGCGGGAGCGTACACCGGGGAGCTGTTTTTT. It translates to CASRAGAYTGELFF.

The gene calls are TRBV7-2 and TRBJ2-7; D is ambiguous. The CDR3 is 13 amino acids. Between the trimmed V and J ends, which lost 1 base and 6 bases, there was a span of 10 bases. Germline values: CDR1 SGHTA, CDR2 FQGNSA. CDR3 sequence: CASSLDRGGEQYV. The CDR3 nucleotides read TGTGCCAGCAGCTTAGATCGCGGCGGCGAGCAGTACGTC.

This clone was found a few times. This chain uses TRBV19 with TRBJ2-3; possible D gene TRBD2, 5 bases. Germline values: CDR1 LNHDA, CDR2 SQIVND (reference sequence). CDR3 size: 15 residues. Trimming left V 6 bases short and J 2 bases short, with 15 bases between. The CDR3 DNA sequence: TGTGCCAGTAGACGTTCCTGGCTAGCCACAGATACGCAGTATTTT. This sequence encodes CASRRSWLATDTQYF.

At least ten counts were recorded for this clone. This chain uses TRBV18 with TRBJ2-1, with TRBD2 identical over 11 bases. This CDR3 has 15 amino acids. CDR1 KGHSH and CDR2 LQKENI come from the germline V gene. With 3 bases clipped from V and 9 bases from J, the junction kept 7 bases outside the gene matches. CDR3: CASSPALAGVVEQFF. In DNA, the CDR3 is TGTGCCAGCTCACCCGCACTAGCGGGAGTTGTTGAGCAGTTCTTC.

This clone was observed a handful of times. The chain combines TRBV27 with TRBJ2-1; 9 bases fit TRBD1. The CDR3 is 15 amino acids. The junction had 7 bases not matched to a gene; V was cut back by 5 bases and J by 5 bases. Germline V gives CDR1 MNHEY, CDR2 SMNVEV (reference sequence). CDR3 residues: CASSADRGGNNEQFF. CDR3 bases: TGTGCCAGCAGTGCGGACAGGGGTGGAAACAATGAGCAGTTCTTC.

This clone was counted between two and nine times. This chain uses TRBV4-2 with TRBJ1-1, with 7 nucleotides matching TRBD1. After removal of 6 bases from V and 0 bases from J, the junction contained 13 bases not matched to a gene. Germline V gene lookup returns CDR1 LGHNA and CDR2 YNFKEQ. This CDR3 is 17 amino acids long. In DNA form, the CDR3 reads TGTGCCAGCAGGGGGACAGCGCGTCCCAAAATGAACACTGAAGCTTTCTTT. It yields the protein CASRGTARPKMNTEAFF.

J is TRBJ2-1 and V is TRBV7-8; no firm D call. Germline V gives CDR1 SGHVS, CDR2 FQNEAQ. Trimming pared 0 bases from V and 0 bases from J, leaving 6 bases between. There are 15 residues in the CDR3. This chain's CDR3 is CASSLATASYNEQFF. In DNA, the CDR3 is TGTGCCAGCAGCTTAGCGACTGCCTCCTACAATGAGCAGTTCTTC. The full variable domain, in which reference TRBV7-8 and TRBJ2-1 provide the parts outside the CDR3, is GAGVSQSPRYKVAKRGQDVALRCDPISGHVSLFWYQQALGQGPEFLTYFQNEAQLDKSGLPSDRFFAERPEGSVSTLKIQRTQQEDSAVYLCASSLATASYNEQFFGPGTRLTVL.

The gene calls are TRBV19 and TRBJ1-1; 8 bases agree with TRBD1. V trimming: 9 bases; J trimming: 1 base; junction bases outside the gene matches: 13. The CDR3 length is 16 residues. Germline V gene sequence: CDR1 LNHDA, CDR2 SQIVND (reference sequence). CDR3 protein: CASQGARGLANTEAFF. CDR3 coding DNA: TGTGCCAGCCAGGGGGCGCGGGGGTTGGCGAACACTGAAGCTTTCTTT.

This clone has more than one count but fewer than ten. The rearrangement links TRBV4-2 to TRBJ2-3, with D hard to call. The germline V gene encodes CDR1 LGHNA and CDR2 YNFKEQ. Trimming took 0 bases from V and 5 from J, leaving 9 bases between them. This CDR3 comprises 14 residues. The CDR3 is CASSQESTLDTQYF. In DNA form, the CDR3 reads TGTGCCAGCAGCCAAGAATCAACGTTAGATACGCAGTATTTT.